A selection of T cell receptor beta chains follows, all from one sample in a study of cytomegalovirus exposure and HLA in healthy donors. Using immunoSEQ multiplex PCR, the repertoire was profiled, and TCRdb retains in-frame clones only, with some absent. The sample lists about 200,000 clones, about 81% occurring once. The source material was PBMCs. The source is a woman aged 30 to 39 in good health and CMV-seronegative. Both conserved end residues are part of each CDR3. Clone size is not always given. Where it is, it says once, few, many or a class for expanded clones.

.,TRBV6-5,CASSSGQGGGYTF
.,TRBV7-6,CASSGRPSGVKNQPQHF
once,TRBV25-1,CASSAKAGLVSGANVLTF
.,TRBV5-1,CASSLGELAGSQTQYF
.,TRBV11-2,CASSPWPGDTQYF
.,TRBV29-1,CSVDSSTDTQYF
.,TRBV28,CASSLLQASGNTIYF
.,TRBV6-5,CASSPRPGSYNEQFF
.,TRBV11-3,CASSTGTSGRRQNEQFF
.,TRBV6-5,CASSHWVGGRTGELFF
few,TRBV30,CAWSSLDRENQPQHF
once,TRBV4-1,CASSHVFIRNQPQHF